Each of the 17 T cell receptor beta chains below was sequenced from the same sample in a study of T cell changes during pregnancy in multiple sclerosis. The assay was immunoSEQ multiplex PCR, and TCRdb's table has in-frame clones only and misses some. Among tens of thousands of clones listed, 80% to 95% were seen once. This sample comprised peripheral blood, obtained after pregnancy. Receptors originate from a female donor with multiple sclerosis, enrolled in a pregnancy study.

The rearrangement links TRBV2 to TRBJ2-3; D possibly corresponds to TRBD2 (8 bases). Germline V gene lookup returns CDR1 SNHLY and CDR2 FYNNEI. Deletions cut 1 base from V and 14 bases from J, with 13 bases between. The CDR3 covers 12 residues. The CDR3 nucleotides read TGTGCCAGCAGTGAAGGCGGGGGGACAGCGTATTTT. It is translated as CASSEGGGTAYF.

This clone appeared a single time. The V call is TRBV6-5, the J call TRBJ1-5; D is ambiguous. V lost 0 bases, J lost 7 bases, and 10 bases lay in between. Germline V lookup: CDR1 MNHEY, CDR2 SVGAGI. The CDR3 loop spans 14 amino acids. The CDR3 sequence: CASSYSGLRQPQHF. CDR3 DNA: TGTGCCAGCAGTTACTCCGGATTGAGGCAGCCCCAGCATTTT.

The genes are TRBV29-1 and TRBJ1-2; maybe TRBD1 (6 bases). Germline CDR1 reads SQVTM; CDR2 reads ANQGSEA. The V end was cut by 3 bases, the J end by 6 bases, with 11 bases between. The CDR3 consists of 12 residues. The CDR3 protein is CSVDRGADGYTF. Here the CDR3 DNA reads TGCAGCGTTGACCGGGGGGCAGATGGCTACACCTTC.

This clone has only one observation. J is TRBJ1-6 and V is TRBV5-6; D ambiguous. V was clipped by 0 bases and J by 0 bases, with 7 bases between them. CDR1 is SGHDT and CDR2 is YYEEEE in the germline V gene. CDR3 length equals 16 residues. The CDR3 spells CASSLGQVSYNSPLHF. The CDR3 DNA reads TGTGCCAGCAGCTTGGGTCAGGTCTCCTATAATTCACCCCTCCACTTT.

The chain uses TRBV6-5 and TRBJ2-1; weak D call: TRBD1 (5 bases). The germline gives CDR1 MNHEY, CDR2 SVGAGI. Trimming pared 0 bases from V and 5 bases from J, leaving 5 bases between. CDR3 length: 13 amino acids. The CDR3 coding sequence is TGTGCCAGCAGTTACTCGGACAACAATGAGCAGTTCTTC. Its protein product is CASSYSDNNEQFF.

The rearrangement uses TRBV6-6 and TRBJ2-5; no reliable D call. The CDR3 is made up of 13 amino acids. V was cut by 1 base and J by 5 bases, with 8 bases left in between. CDR1 and CDR2 (germline): MNHNY, SVGAGI (reference sequence). The CDR3 reads CASSYLFLETQYF. CDR3 coding DNA: TGTGCCAGCAGTTACTTATTCTTGGAGACCCAGTACTTC.

The chain joins TRBV6-5 to TRBJ2-1; 11 bases agree with TRBD2. Germline V gives CDR1 MNHEY, CDR2 SVGAGI. V was pared by 6 bases and J by 15 bases, with 10 bases of the junction left unmatched. This CDR3 spans 13 amino acids. The CDR3 here is CASRSGTSGPGFF. The CDR3 nucleotides read TGTGCCAGCAGATCCGGGACTAGCGGCCCGGGGTTCTTC.

J is TRBJ2-7 and V is TRBV7-2; 7 bases align to TRBD1. This CDR3 has 14 amino acids. CDR1 and CDR2 from the germline V gene are SGHTA and FQGNSA. With V trimmed by 5 bases and J by 7 bases, 11 bases remained unmatched. CDR3 nucleotide sequence: TGTGCCAGCAGCCCTCCGGACAGGCGGCGGGAGCAGTACTTC. Amino acids: CASSPPDRRREQYF.

V usage is TRBV6-5 and J usage is TRBJ1-5; 8 nucleotides agree with TRBD1. The CDR3 sequence is 16 residues long. Germline assignment: CDR1 MNHEY and CDR2 SVGAGI. V was pared by 4 bases and J by 1 base, with 6 bases of the junction left unmatched. Written as DNA, the CDR3 is TGTGCCAGCAGTTCGTTAGACAGGGGCAGCAATCAGCCCCAGCATTTT. It yields the protein CASSSLDRGSNQPQHF.

J is TRBJ2-3 and V is TRBV5-1, with 8 positions matching TRBD2. The CDR3 totals 15 residues. Germline CDR1 SGHRS, CDR2 YFSETQ. The trim removed 0 bases at V and 5 bases at J, leaving 5 bases unmatched. In DNA, the CDR3 is TGCGCCAGCAGCTTGGCGGGGGGGCACGGAGATACGCAGTATTTT. Its protein is CASSLAGGHGDTQYF.

The chain carries TRBV18 and TRBJ1-1, with D possibly matching TRBD1 (5 bases). The CDR3 contains 13 residues. CDR1 and CDR2 (germline): KGHSH, LQKENI. With 2 bases removed from V and 10 bases from J, the gap between germline ends came to 14 bases. CDR3 sequence: CASSPDRPQGAFF. The CDR3 nucleotides read TGTGCCAGCTCACCAGACCGCCCCCAGGGAGCTTTCTTT. The full variable domain, in which reference TRBV18 and TRBJ1-1 provide the parts outside the CDR3, is NAGVMQNPRHLVRRRGQEARLRCSPMKGHSHVYWYRQLPEEGLKFMVYLQKENIIDESGMPKERFSAEFPKEGPSILRIQQVVRGDSAAYFCASSPDRPQGAFFGQGTRLTVV.

The rearrangement links TRBV13 to TRBJ2-1; 8 bases align to TRBD2. Per the germline V gene, CDR1 is PRHDT and CDR2 is FYEKMQ (reference sequence). The CDR3 runs 18 residues. The ends lost 4 bases at V and 0 bases at J; junction bases unmatched: 11. As DNA, the CDR3 is TGTGCCAGCAGCTCGTTCGGAACGGGGGGGCCCTCCTACAATGAGCAGTTCTTC. Amino acids: CASSSFGTGGPSYNEQFF.

The chain has TRBV4-1 and TRBJ2-7; perhaps TRBD1 as D (5 bases). V dropped 0 bases and J dropped 2 bases, with 8 bases sitting between them. The germline gives CDR1 MGHRA, CDR2 YSYEKL. The CDR3 covers 14 residues. DNA for the CDR3: TGCGCCAGCAGCCAAGAGCCAGGGACCTACGAGCAGTACTTC. It encodes CASSQEPGTYEQYF.

V is TRBV18 and J is TRBJ2-4, with 9 nucleotides matching TRBD1. CDR3 length: 16 residues. CDR1 is KGHSH, CDR2 LQKENI, per germline. V lost 6 bases and J lost 1; bases outside the gene matches: 7. CDR3 bases: TGTGCCAGCTCTCGCAGGGACAGGGATGCCAAAAACATTCAGTACTTC. Amino acids: CASSRRDRDAKNIQYF.

The chain uses TRBV5-4 and TRBJ2-3; TRBD1 is a possible D gene (6 bases). The V end lost 6 bases, the J end lost 1 base, and 9 bases lay between the germline ends. The CDR3 is 13 residues long. CDR1 SGHNT and CDR2 YYREEE come from the germline V gene (reference sequence). The CDR3 reads CASTRGGTDTQYF. CDR3 bases: TGTGCCAGCACCAGGGGAGGCACAGATACGCAGTATTTT. Supplemented by reference TRBV5-4 and TRBJ2-3, the full variable domain reads ETGVTQSPTHLIKTRGQQVTLRCSSQSGHNTVSWYQQALGQGPQFIFQYYREEENGRGNFPPRFSGLQFPNYSSELNVNALELDDSALYLCASTRGGTDTQYFGPGTRLTVL.

This chain joins TRBV19 and TRBJ1-1, with a possible D match to TRBD1 (6 bases). V was pared by 1 base and J by 4 bases, with 13 bases between. This CDR3 region has 15 residues. CDR1 is LNHDA and CDR2 is SQIVND in the germline V gene (reference sequence). The CDR3 sequence is CASSIGGGQSTEAFF. The CDR3 bases are TGTGCCAGTAGTATAGGAGGTGGACAGTCCACTGAAGCTTTCTTT.

The count of this clone is one. This rearrangement joins TRBV19 to TRBJ1-1; D ambiguous. V lost 6 bases to trimming and J lost 6 bases, with 14 bases between them. The CDR3 contains 13 residues. CDR1 and CDR2 from the germline V gene are LNHDA and SQIVND (reference sequence). The CDR3 protein is CASRRPESPEAFF. The CDR3 region has the DNA TGTGCCAGTAGACGCCCGGAGAGCCCTGAAGCTTTCTTT.